The 28 T cell receptor beta chains below were found in one sample sequenced in a study of response to subunit inactivated influenza vaccine. TCRdb independently ran MiXCR on the RT-PCR reads; one entry per CDR3 protein. The table includes about 650,000 distinct CDR3 sequences, 12% to 15% detected once. Sequencing was performed on PBMCs from blood, taken 14 to 15 days before vaccination. The receptor set was obtained from a man aged 50-59 years who received an inactivated influenza vaccine.

This chain links TRBV6-2 or TRBV6-3 with TRBJ1-1; 7 nucleotides line up with TRBD1. The germline V gene has CDR1 MNHEY and CDR2 SVGEGT. The length of the CDR3 is 14 residues. V dropped 5 bases and J dropped 3; count of bases not matched to a gene: 6. The CDR3 is CASSRQGGYTEAFF. The CDR3 nucleotides read TGTGCCAGCAGTCGACAGGGAGGGTACACTGAAGCTTTCTTT.

There are many counts of this clonotype. The chain joins TRBV18 to TRBJ2-7, with 10 bases lining up with TRBD2. This CDR3 region has 15 residues. J gave up 4 bases and V 6 bases, and 9 bases lay outside the gene matches. The germline V gene has CDR1 KGHSH and CDR2 LQKENI. Written as DNA, the CDR3 is TGTGCCAGCTCGGAGCTAGCGGGAGAAGGGTACGAGCAGTACTTC. Encoded protein: CASSELAGEGYEQYF.

This chain links TRBV7-6 with TRBJ2-7; the D gene is possibly TRBD1 (5 bases). The germline V gene has CDR1 SGHVS and CDR2 FNYEAQ. CDR3 size: 14 residues. V was clipped by 0 bases and J by 1 base, with 7 bases between them. CDR3 residues: CASSLADNSYEQYF. The DNA of the CDR3 is TGTGCCAGCAGCTTAGCGGACAATTCCTACGAGCAGTACTTC.

This chain uses TRBV5-1 with TRBJ2-3, with 8 positions matching TRBD2. This CDR3 spans 17 amino acids. V gave up 4 bases and J gave up 3 bases; unmatched junction bases: 13. CDR1 SGHRS and CDR2 YFSETQ come from the germline V gene. CDR3 region: CASSTWPVAGGTDTQYF. In DNA, the CDR3 is TGCGCCAGCAGCACATGGCCAGTTGCGGGGGGTACAGATACGCAGTATTTT.

In its sample, this clonotype was seen a few times. The chain links TRBV5-1 to TRBJ2-7; D tentatively fits TRBD1 or TRBD2 (5 bases each). From germline, CDR1 is SGHRS and CDR2 YFSETQ. V was trimmed by 0 bases and J by 2 bases, leaving 12 bases between them. The CDR3 consists of 15 residues. The CDR3, as DNA: TGCGCCAGCAGCTTGGAGGGACGGCTAACCTACGAGCAGTACTTC. It encodes CASSLEGRLTYEQYF.

The rearrangement links TRBV7-9 to TRBJ2-2; D ambiguous. CDR3 length: 17 amino acids. Germline CDR1 reads SEHNR; CDR2 reads FQNEAQ (reference sequence). With 1 base removed from V and 3 bases from J, the gap between germline ends came to 15 bases. The CDR3 spells CASSLEALWGYTGELFF. DNA for the CDR3: TGTGCCAGCAGCTTAGAGGCGCTATGGGGTTACACCGGGGAGCTGTTTTTT.

This clonotype was counted at least ten times. J is TRBJ2-7 and V is TRBV7-9; D is uncertain. V dropped 6 bases and J dropped 4 bases, with 7 bases sitting between them. CDR1 SEHNR and CDR2 FQNEAQ come from the germline V gene (reference sequence). This CDR3 region has 11 residues. The CDR3 reads CASRDGYEQYF. The CDR3 DNA follows: TGTGCCAGCAGAGACGGATACGAGCAGTACTTC.

This clonotype occurred a few times. The gene calls are TRBV12-3 or TRBV12-4 and TRBJ2-6, with D perhaps assigned TRBD1 or TRBD2 (5 bases each). With 6 bases removed from V and 6 bases from J, the gap between germline ends came to 9 bases. The CDR3 is 13 residues long. The CDR3 reads CASSTGTANVLTF. For the CDR3, the DNA is TGTGCCAGCAGCACTGGGACGGCCAACGTCCTGACTTTC.

This clonotype turned up a few times. CDR3 coding DNA: TGTGCCAGCAGTTCACGCAACGTCGGGGGAACTGGCAATCAGCCCCAGCATTTT. It encodes CASSSRNVGGTGNQPQHF. The chain recombines TRBV28 with TRBJ1-5, with D possibly matching TRBD1 (5 bases). From germline, CDR1 is MDHEN and CDR2 SYDVKM. Trimming stripped 4 bases from V and 2 bases from J, with 21 bases between. The CDR3 has 18 residues.

This clonotype was picked up many times. This chain joins TRBV2 and TRBJ2-1; 12 positions match TRBD2. Unmatched junction bases numbered 3, after V lost 6 bases and J lost 3 bases. The CDR3 extends over 15 amino acids. Germline V gene data show CDR1 as SNHLY and CDR2 as FYNNEI. DNA of the CDR3: TGTGCCAGCAGACCGACTAGCGGGGGCTACAATGAGCAGTTCTTC. The encoded protein is CASRPTSGGYNEQFF.

The sample holds a few counts of this clonotype. The chain is built from TRBV18 and TRBJ2-5; 9 bases are a match to TRBD2. Germline assignment: CDR1 KGHSH and CDR2 LQKENI. The CDR3 consists of 15 residues. The J segment lost 3 bases and the V segment lost 1 base, leaving 3 bases of the junction unmatched. The CDR3 sequence is CASSPLPSGKETQYF. As DNA, the CDR3 is TGTGCCAGCTCACCACTTCCTAGCGGGAAAGAGACCCAGTACTTC.

V usage is TRBV7-8 and J usage is TRBJ1-6, with D possibly TRBD1 on 5 matching bases. Germline loops: CDR1 SGHVS, CDR2 FQNEAQ. Trimming shortened V by 5 bases and J by 10 bases, and 15 bases separated the two germline ends. This CDR3 region has 14 residues. The CDR3 loop reads CASSVRDRRSPLHF. The CDR3 coding sequence is TGTGCCAGCAGCGTCAGGGATCGTCGGTCACCCCTCCACTTT.

At least ten counts were recorded for this clonotype. The chain employs TRBV4-1 and TRBJ2-3; D unresolved. The CDR3 has 16 amino acids. V lost 1 base to trimming and J lost 2 bases, with 13 bases between them. Germline values: CDR1 MGHRA, CDR2 YSYEKL. CDR3 residues: CASSQGEGRFTDTQYF. Here the CDR3 DNA reads TGCGCCAGCAGCCAAGGGGAAGGCAGGTTCACAGATACGCAGTATTTT.

This chain connects TRBV30 to TRBJ2-3, with D possibly TRBD2 on 6 matching bases. V was clipped by 3 bases and J by 4 bases, with 11 bases between them. CDR3 length: 13 residues. The germline V gene encodes CDR1 GTSNPN and CDR2 SVGIG (reference sequence). The DNA for the CDR3 is TGTGCCTGGAGGCGGGGACCTTCAGATACGCAGTATTTT. Its protein product is CAWRRGPSDTQYF.

The chain has TRBV29-1 and TRBJ2-7, with 7 bases identical to TRBD1. CDR1 is SQVTM and CDR2 is ANQGSEA in the germline V gene. V shed 6 bases and J 1 base; nucleotides not matched to a gene: 3. The CDR3 spans 12 residues. The CDR3 loop is CSVQQGSYEQYF. CDR3 DNA sequence: TGCAGCGTCCAACAGGGGTCCTACGAGCAGTACTTC.

The chain is built from TRBV10-3 and TRBJ1-2; no definite D call. Germline CDR1 is ENHRY and CDR2 is SYGVKD. Trimming cost V 1 base and J 2 bases, with 14 bases left between them. This CDR3 contains 16 residues. The CDR3 DNA reads TGTGCCATCAGTGAGTTCCCAAGGGAGAGGAACTATGGCTACACCTTC. Its protein is CAISEFPRERNYGYTF.

The chain carries TRBV6-1 and TRBJ1-3; no reliable D call. The CDR3 is 15 residues long. Trimming took off 8 bases at V and 0 bases at J, with 14 bases between the two ends. The germline V gene has CDR1 MNHNS and CDR2 SASEGT. The CDR3 DNA follows: TGTGCCAGCTCCCTTGATCCCGCCTCTGGAAACACCATATATTTT. Translation: CASSLDPASGNTIYF.

On this clonotype itself: This may come from a read error, since a much larger clone is one base off. This chain links TRBV12-3 or TRBV12-4 with TRBJ1-5; perhaps TRBD1 as D (5 bases). V was cut by 7 bases and J by 0 bases, with 16 bases left in between. There are 16 residues in the CDR3. In DNA form, the CDR3 reads TGTGCCAGCACTTGGGGCGGAGCCCTTAGCAATCAGCCCCAGCATTTT. Its protein is CASTWGGALSNQPQHF.

This chain uses TRBV2 with TRBJ2-2; D is unclear. The CDR3 spans 15 residues. CDR1 is SNHLY, CDR2 FYNNEI, per germline. Trimming left V 0 bases short and J 11 bases short, with 16 bases between. CDR3 residues: CASSEAGGSPRELFF. The CDR3 DNA sequence: TGTGCCAGCAGTGAAGCCGGTGGGTCACCCCGAGAGCTGTTTTTT. The full variable domain, its missing parts supplied by reference TRBV2 and TRBJ2-2, is EPEVTQTPSHQVTQMGQEVILRCVPISNHLYFYWYRQILGQKVEFLVSFYNNEISEKSEIFDDQFSVERPDGSNFTLKIRSTKLEDSAMYFCASSEAGGSPRELFFGEGSRLTVL.

This clonotype was seen at least ten times. This chain joins TRBV5-1 and TRBJ2-1; 8 bases are shared with TRBD2. CDR1 and CDR2 from the germline V gene are SGHRS and YFSETQ. V shed 4 bases, J shed 0 bases, and the junction held 15 bases outside the gene matches. The CDR3 extends over 19 amino acids. Here the CDR3 reads CASSPVPPRSGGSYNEQFF. CDR3 nucleotide sequence: TGCGCCAGCAGCCCTGTCCCACCCCGAAGCGGGGGCTCCTACAATGAGCAGTTCTTC.

The sample holds a few counts of this clonotype. The CDR3, as DNA: TGCGCCAGCAGCCGCTCGCCGGGGACAGGGGCCTACGAGCAGTACTTC. Encoded protein: CASSRSPGTGAYEQYF. The chain couples TRBV4-3 to TRBJ2-7; 10 positions agree with TRBD1. Germline trimming cut 4 bases from V and 2 bases from J; bases unmatched to any gene: 8. Per germline, CDR1 LGHNA and CDR2 YSLEER. The CDR3 spans 16 residues.

In this sample, this clonotype turned up many times. The J gene is TRBJ2-1, the V gene TRBV20-1, with 7 bases identical to TRBD2. The CDR3 length is 15 residues. The V gene's germline CDR1 is DFQATT and CDR2 SNEGSKA (reference sequence). J was trimmed by 6 bases and V by 0 bases; bases with no gene match: 8. The DNA for the CDR3 is TGCAGTGCTAGAGATCTGTGGGAGGGTGGCAATGAGCAGTTCTTC. Protein product: CSARDLWEGGNEQFF.

This chain links TRBV24-1 with TRBJ2-5, with 9 bases fitting TRBD1. The CDR3 sequence is 15 residues long. Germline V gene sequence: CDR1 KGHDR, CDR2 SFDVKD. Trimming at V came to 3 bases and at J to 5 bases, leaving 6 bases not matched to a gene. CDR3 loop: CATSDKGQGFETQYF. CDR3 nucleotides: TGTGCCACCAGTGATAAGGGACAGGGTTTCGAGACCCAGTACTTC.

V and J are TRBV4-1 and TRBJ2-2; 7 bases are shared with TRBD1. The trim removed 4 bases at V and 1 base at J, leaving 18 bases unmatched. CDR3 length equals 20 residues. The germline CDR1 and CDR2 sequences are MGHRA and YSYEKL. CDR3 region: CASSPHRIPNGDRNTGELFF. The DNA for the CDR3 is TGCGCCAGCAGCCCTCATAGGATCCCAAATGGGGACAGGAACACCGGGGAGCTGTTTTTT.

J is TRBJ2-4 and V is TRBV28; D unresolved. The CDR3 runs to 15 residues. Per germline, CDR1 MDHEN and CDR2 SYDVKM. Trimming removed 1 base from V and 1 base from J, with 8 bases in between. The CDR3, as DNA: TGTGCCAGCAGTTTATCAGCAGATGCCAAAAACATTCAGTACTTC. Its protein is CASSLSADAKNIQYF.

This chain links TRBV4-3 with TRBJ2-7; TRBD2 is a possible D gene (5 bases). The CDR3 spans 14 residues. Per the germline V gene, CDR1 is LGHNA and CDR2 is YSLEER. Deletions cut 3 bases from V and 5 bases from J, with 14 bases between. The CDR3 nucleotides are TGCGCCAGCAGCCATACAGCCGGGATCCACGAGCAGTACTTC. It specifies CASSHTAGIHEQYF.

The J gene is TRBJ2-1, the V gene TRBV5-5; D is ambiguous. This CDR3 is 17 amino acids long. Trimming pared 3 bases from V and 0 bases from J, leaving 16 bases between. The germline gives CDR1 SGHKS, CDR2 YYEKEE (reference sequence). DNA of the CDR3: TGTGCCAGCAGCTCACTTGGTGGGGATAGCTCCTACAATGAGCAGTTCTTC. It specifies CASSSLGGDSSYNEQFF.

This clonotype has at least ten counts. The J gene is TRBJ2-1, the V gene TRBV12-3 or TRBV12-4; D is unresolved. This CDR3 has 15 residues. V was trimmed by 5 bases and J by 0 bases, leaving 11 bases between them. CDR3 in amino acids: CASSLGTLSYNEQFF. The CDR3 coding sequence is TGTGCCAGCAGTCTCGGAACCCTCTCCTACAATGAGCAGTTCTTC.